Listed below are T cell receptor beta chains from one sample, sequenced in a study of Tregs in tolerant kidney transplant recipients. Libraries were prepared by immunoSEQ multiplex PCR; TCRdb keeps only in-frame clonotypes and omits some of them. The sample shows about 110,000 clones, nearly 90% of them seen only once. Sequencing was performed on CD4+ T cells from blood, taken before the transplant. The receptors derive from a human donor who received a combined kidney and bone marrow transplant. The CDR3 runs from the conserved cysteine through the conserved F or W. Fields, in order: J gene, clone size, D gene, V gene, CDR3 DNA, CDR3 protein. D genes are given only for firm matches. Clone size is stated in some rows and not others, as once, few, many or a class when expanded.

TRBJ1-5,.,TRBD1,TRBV18,TGTGCCAGCTCACCGGGACAGGGAGGTGATCAGCCCCAGCATTTT,CASSPGQGGDQPQHF
TRBJ2-1,few,.,TRBV4-3,TGCGCCAGCAGCCAGGGCTCTGAGCAGTTCTTC,CASSQGSEQFF
TRBJ2-7,.,.,TRBV7-9,TGTGCCAGCAGCAAACTCACCGGGACACTTACTTACGAGCAGTACTTC,CASSKLTGTLTYEQYF
TRBJ2-7,.,.,TRBV7-9,TGTGCCAGCAGCTACCTACAGGGCTACGAGCAGTACTTC,CASSYLQGYEQYF
TRBJ2-7,once,TRBD2,TRBV10-2,TGCGCCAGCAGTAGCGGGGGTGACGAGCAGTACTTC,CASSSGGDEQYF
TRBJ2-5,.,TRBD1,TRBV5-4,TGTGCCAGCAGCTTTGGGAGTAAGGGGGCACGGGAGACCCAGTACTTC,CASSFGSKGARETQYF
TRBJ2-3,.,.,TRBV28,TGTGCCAGCACCACGGGGGGGACAGCGACAGATACGCAGTATTTT,CASTTGGTATDTQYF
TRBJ2-7,.,TRBD2,TRBV30,TGTGCCTGGAGTGTACTAACCGCGGGAGGGCCAAAAAACGAGCAGTACTTC,CAWSVLTAGGPKNEQYF
TRBJ2-5,.,TRBD1,TRBV5-4,TGTGCCAGCAGCTTGGGGGACAGGGCCCAAGAGACCCAGTACTTC,CASSLGDRAQETQYF
TRBJ2-1,.,TRBD2,TRBV7-6,TGTGCCAGCAGCTTAGAAATGAACAGAGTAGCGGGAGGGCCCTCGCTTGAGCAGTTCTTC,CASSLEMNRVAGGPSLEQFF
TRBJ2-3,.,TRBD2,TRBV5-1,TGCGCCAGCAGCCCCTGGGCGGGGGGGCTCGGGGGCACAGATACGCAGTATTTT,CASSPWAGGLGGTDTQYF
TRBJ2-3,.,.,TRBV2,TGTGCCAGCAAGGGGGGGCTTAGCACAGATACGCAGTATTTT,CASKGGLSTDTQYF
TRBJ2-5,.,.,TRBV7-2,TGTTCCAGTACGCTTTGGACTCAAGAGACCCAGTACTTC,CSSTLWTQETQYF
TRBJ2-1,.,TRBD1,TRBV6-5,TGTGCCAGCAGTCTGGGACAGGGGCGAAATGAGCAGTTCTTC,CASSLGQGRNEQFF
TRBJ2-5,once,.,TRBV2,TGTGCCAGCAGTGACTTAAGAGATGGCCCGGGGGAGACCCAGTACTTC,CASSDLRDGPGETQYF
TRBJ2-5,.,TRBD2,TRBV11-2,TGTGCCAGCAGCTTGTTAGCGGGAGTCACAGAGACCCAGTACTTC,CASSLLAGVTETQYF
TRBJ2-7,.,.,TRBV7-2,TGTGCCAGCAGCTCGGGGGTCTACGAGCAGTACTTC,CASSSGVYEQYF
TRBJ2-3,.,.,TRBV5-4,TGTGCCAGCAGCTTGTACAGGGAAGGAGATACGCAGTATTTT,CASSLYREGDTQYF
TRBJ1-2,.,.,TRBV10-3,TGTGCCATCAGTGAGTCGACTCTGAAGCATGGCTACACCTTC,CAISESTLKHGYTF
TRBJ2-7,few,.,TRBV4-3,TGCGCCAGCAGCCAAGGACTAGTGAGCGAGCAGTACTTC,CASSQGLVSEQYF
TRBJ2-1,.,.,TRBV5-1,TGCGCCAGCAGGGGACTGGCTAACAATGAGCAGTTCTTC,CASRGLANNEQFF
TRBJ2-7,.,.,TRBV10-3,TGTGCCATCGCCGGACAGCTCGGCGGGCAGTACTTC,CAIAGQLGGQYF
TRBJ1-3,.,.,TRBV5-8,TGTGCCAGCAGCCTAGACAGGTCGGACGGAAACACCATATATTTT,CASSLDRSDGNTIYF
TRBJ2-7,.,.,TRBV18,TGTGCCAGCTCACCGGGGACATCTTCCTACGAGCAGTACTTC,CASSPGTSSYEQYF
TRBJ2-3,.,TRBD2,TRBV7-2,TGTGCCAGCACCCCCCCCGGGGGGAGTGGGGATACGCAGTATTTT,CASTPPGGSGDTQYF
TRBJ1-5,.,.,TRBV18,TGTGCCAGCTCACCACTAACAATTGATCAGCCCCAGCATTTT,CASSPLTIDQPQHF
TRBJ2-1,.,TRBD1,TRBV7-2,TGTGCCAGCAGGACAGGACAGGGCTCCTACAATGAGCAGTTCTTC,CASRTGQGSYNEQFF
TRBJ2-1,once,TRBD2,TRBV7-9,TGTGCCAGCAGCCTTTCCCCAGGACTAGCGGGGGGTAATCCCCCTGAGCAGTTCTTC,CASSLSPGLAGGNPPEQFF
TRBJ2-2,.,.,TRBV5-1,TGCGCCAGCAGCTTACAAACAGGGTTGAGCACCGGGGAGCTGTTTTTT,CASSLQTGLSTGELFF
TRBJ2-7,.,.,TRBV7-2,TGTGCCAGCAGCTTGGAGCTGGTACCCAACGAGCAGTACTTC,CASSLELVPNEQYF
TRBJ2-2,.,TRBD1,TRBV7-9,TGTGCCAGCAGCCCCGGACAGGGGGCGCTGGAAACCGGGGAGCTGTTTTTT,CASSPGQGALETGELFF
TRBJ2-3,.,.,TRBV7-9,TGTGCCAGCAGCTTAACCAGCGGGTCAGATACGCAGTATTTT,CASSLTSGSDTQYF
TRBJ2-2,.,TRBD1,TRBV30,TGTGCCTGGAGTGTCCGTAGCCCCGCGACAGGGTCCGGGGAGCTGTTTTTT,CAWSVRSPATGSGELFF
TRBJ2-6,.,.,TRBV29-1,TGCAGCGTTGAATTGTTTCGCTCTGGGGCCAACGTCCTGACTTTC,CSVELFRSGANVLTF
TRBJ2-7,.,TRBD1,TRBV4-1,TGCGCCAGCAGCCCGGGACAGGGGGCGGGGGGCTACGAGCAGTACTTC,CASSPGQGAGGYEQYF
TRBJ2-1,.,TRBD2,TRBV9,TGTGCCAGCAGCACGGGACTAGCGGGGCCTCAGAATGAGCAGTTCTTC,CASSTGLAGPQNEQFF
TRBJ1-6,.,.,TRBV7-2,TGTGCCAGCAGCCCAAATAATTCACCCCTCCACTTT,CASSPNNSPLHF
TRBJ2-7,.,.,TRBV5-6,TGTGCCAGCAGCACACGGGACCGGAGGGCCGAGCAGTACTTC,CASSTRDRRAEQYF
TRBJ2-7,.,TRBD1,TRBV19,TGTGCCAGTAGCCCCGGGACAGGGCTTTCATGGAGCTCCTACGAGCAGTACTTC,CASSPGTGLSWSSYEQYF
TRBJ2-1,.,.,TRBV30,TGTGCCTGGGGAGGACCGTACAATGAGCAGTTCTTC,CAWGGPYNEQFF
TRBJ1-2,.,.,TRBV28,TGTGCCAGCTTAAGGGGGGGCGACTATGGCTACACCTTC,CASLRGGDYGYTF
TRBJ2-3,.,TRBD2,TRBV5-1,TGCGCCAGCAGCTCCGTGGCGGGGGACGGTGTGCAGTATTTT,CASSSVAGDGVQYF
TRBJ2-7,few,TRBD2,TRBV9,TGTGCCAGCAGCGTAGAGCCGGGACTAGCGGGAGGGGAGCAGTACTTC,CASSVEPGLAGGEQYF
TRBJ2-5,.,TRBD1,TRBV28,TGTGCCAGCAGTTCGGGACAGGTCCCCCAAGAGACCCAGTACTTC,CASSSGQVPQETQYF
TRBJ1-4,.,TRBD1,TRBV7-8,TGTGCCAGCAGCCCGCCGGGACAGCCTAATGAAAAACTGTTTTTT,CASSPPGQPNEKLFF
TRBJ2-7,.,TRBD1,TRBV4-3,TGCGCCAGCAGCCAAGACCCAGGGGGCAATTCCTACGAGCAGTACTTC,CASSQDPGGNSYEQYF
TRBJ1-5,.,TRBD1,TRBV6-5,TGTGCCAGCAGACGACAGGGGGAGGGCAATCAGCCCCAGCATTTT,CASRRQGEGNQPQHF
TRBJ2-2,.,.,TRBV6-5,TGTGCCAGCAGCCCGGGAGCGAACACCGGGGAGCTGTTTTTT,CASSPGANTGELFF
TRBJ1-2,.,.,TRBV5-8,TGTGCCAGCGGCCCTCGTACCGGGGTGACTATCTATGGCTACACCTTC,CASGPRTGVTIYGYTF
TRBJ2-1,.,TRBD2,TRBV5-1,TGCGCCAGCAGTAAAAGCGGGACCGCTAATGAGCAGTTCTTC,CASSKSGTANEQFF
TRBJ1-2,.,.,TRBV2,TGTGCCAGCACCATCTCCCGGGGGGACTATGGCTACACCTTC,CASTISRGDYGYTF
TRBJ2-1,.,.,TRBV5-8,TGTGCCAGCAGCTTGGGACAGGACTTCACTGAGCAGTTCTTC,CASSLGQDFTEQFF
TRBJ2-1,.,TRBD2,TRBV27,TGTGCCAGCAGTTTGGGACTAGCAGGCAATGAGCAGTTCTTC,CASSLGLAGNEQFF
TRBJ1-2,.,TRBD1,TRBV11-2,TGTGCCAGCAGCCCGGGACAGAAGCAATATGGCTACACCTTC,CASSPGQKQYGYTF
TRBJ1-5,.,.,TRBV18,TGTGCCAGCTCACCAAACGGAGCAACGAATCAGCCCCAGCATTTT,CASSPNGATNQPQHF
TRBJ2-3,.,.,TRBV6-1,TGTGCCAGCAGTAATAGTCGGACTCGCCCAGATACGCAGTATTTT,CASSNSRTRPDTQYF
TRBJ2-7,.,TRBD2,TRBV10-3,TGTGCCATCAGCGAGCCGGGACGCCCGGGACTAGCAAACGAGCAGTACTTC,CAISEPGRPGLANEQYF
TRBJ2-1,once,TRBD2,TRBV5-5,TGTGCCAGCAGCCCCCTACTAGCGGGGGGGCTGTACAATGAGCAGTTCTTC,CASSPLLAGGLYNEQFF
TRBJ2-7,.,TRBD1,TRBV18,TGTGCCAGCTCACCCGGGACAGGGTCCTACGAGCAGTACTTC,CASSPGTGSYEQYF